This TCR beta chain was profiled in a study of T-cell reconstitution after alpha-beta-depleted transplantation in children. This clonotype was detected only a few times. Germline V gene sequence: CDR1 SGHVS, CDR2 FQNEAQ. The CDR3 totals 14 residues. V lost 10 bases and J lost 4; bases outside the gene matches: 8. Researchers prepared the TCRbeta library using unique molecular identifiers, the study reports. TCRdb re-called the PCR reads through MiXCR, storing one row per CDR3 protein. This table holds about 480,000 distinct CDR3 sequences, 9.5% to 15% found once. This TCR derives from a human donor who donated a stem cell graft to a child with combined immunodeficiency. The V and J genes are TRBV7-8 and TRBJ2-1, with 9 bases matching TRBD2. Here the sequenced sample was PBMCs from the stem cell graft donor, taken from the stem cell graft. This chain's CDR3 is CATNPGLAYNEQFF. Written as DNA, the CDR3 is TGTGCCACAAATCCGGGACTAGCTTACAATGAGCAGTTCTTC.